Listed below are T cell receptor beta chains from one sample, sequenced in a study of T cell responses to AZD1222 COVID-19 vaccine. Clones were read by immunoSEQ multiplex PCR, and TCRdb kept only the in-frame ones, dropping some. The table shows roughly 190,000 clones, with approximately 90% occurring only once. The material was peripheral blood, obtained 28 days after the second AZD1222 dose. These receptors all stem from an adult who received the AZD1222 COVID-19 vaccine. CDR3s leave out the opening cysteine and the closing phenylalanine or tryptophan. The size entry is marked missing in some rows and otherwise reads once, few, many or a size class.

>TRBV7-2|-|TRBJ2-7
ASSPRQGAYEQY
>TRBV18|-|TRBJ1-5
ASSRVGGNQPQH
>TRBV28|-|TRBJ2-7
ASSFKYGLGDYEQY
>TRBV12-3/TRBV12-4|once|TRBJ1-1
ASSFGERAEAF
>TRBV30|-|TRBJ1-1
AWSDRGSSTEAF
>TRBV2|-|TRBJ1-1
ASSDPGRGTEAF
>TRBV10-1|once|TRBJ1-2
ASSESVGYGYT
>TRBV30|-|TRBJ1-6
AWSPGEGSPLH
>TRBV14|once|TRBJ1-6
ASSQVQGRAPLH
>TRBV27|-|TRBJ2-2
ASSQFTGELF
>TRBV28|-|TRBJ2-4
ASSSPAGLNIQY
>TRBV3-1/TRBV3-2|-|TRBJ1-5
ASSHGTVLGLPQH
>TRBV9|-|TRBJ1-1
ASSGGGTAETEAF
>TRBV30|few|TRBJ1-5
AWSVRETRGRRIYQPQH
>TRBV28|-|TRBJ2-7
ASSQVGFTGTSGGYEQY
>TRBV27|-|TRBJ1-1
ASSLPGGTEAF
>TRBV4-3|-|TRBJ2-7
ASSQDPPGAGAYEQY
>TRBV2|-|TRBJ2-7
ASSAGDLEQY
>TRBV30|-|TRBJ1-2
AWSVQRHSNSVGYGYT
>TRBV14|few|TRBJ2-7
ASSQGGSSYEQY
>TRBV5-1|-|TRBJ2-5
ASSLAAEPQETQY
>TRBV28|-|TRBJ1-6
ASTLGGLGRGSPLH
>TRBV20-1|-|TRBJ2-5
SAFSGQTQY
>TRBV11-3|-|TRBJ2-1
ASSFRDSLAHEQF
>TRBV6-2/TRBV6-3|once|TRBJ2-7
AITPGTYSYEQY
>TRBV5-1|-|TRBJ2-5
ASSTVQETQY